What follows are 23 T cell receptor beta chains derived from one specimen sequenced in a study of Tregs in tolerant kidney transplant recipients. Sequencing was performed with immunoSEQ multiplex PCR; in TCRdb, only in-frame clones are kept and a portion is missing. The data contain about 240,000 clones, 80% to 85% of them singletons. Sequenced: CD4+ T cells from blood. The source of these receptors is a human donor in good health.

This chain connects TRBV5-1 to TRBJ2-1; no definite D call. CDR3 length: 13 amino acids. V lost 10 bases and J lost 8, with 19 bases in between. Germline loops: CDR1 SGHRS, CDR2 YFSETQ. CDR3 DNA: TGCGCCTGTAGGTGGCAGGTCAATGATGAGCAGTTCTTC. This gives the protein CACRWQVNDEQFF.

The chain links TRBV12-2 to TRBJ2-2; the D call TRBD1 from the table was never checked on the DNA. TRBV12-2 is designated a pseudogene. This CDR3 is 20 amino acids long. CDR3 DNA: TGTGCAAGTCGCGCATCCGGGACAGGGATAAATGTTCTAGACACCGGGGAGCTGTTTTTT. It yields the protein CASRASGTGINVLDTGELFF.

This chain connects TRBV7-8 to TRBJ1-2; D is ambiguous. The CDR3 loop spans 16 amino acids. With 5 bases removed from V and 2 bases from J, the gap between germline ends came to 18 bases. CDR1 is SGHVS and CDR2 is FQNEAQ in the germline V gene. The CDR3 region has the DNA TGTGCCAGCAGCCCCGAAGCTTCGGCATGGAACTATGGCTACACCTTC. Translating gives CASSPEASAWNYGYTF.

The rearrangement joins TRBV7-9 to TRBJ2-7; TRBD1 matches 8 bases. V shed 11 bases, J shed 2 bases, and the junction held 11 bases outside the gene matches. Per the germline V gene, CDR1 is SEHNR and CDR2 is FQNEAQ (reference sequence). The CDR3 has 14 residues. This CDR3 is CAYNDRGSTYEQYF. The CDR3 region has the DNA TGTGCCTATAATGACAGGGGTTCGACCTACGAGCAGTACTTC.

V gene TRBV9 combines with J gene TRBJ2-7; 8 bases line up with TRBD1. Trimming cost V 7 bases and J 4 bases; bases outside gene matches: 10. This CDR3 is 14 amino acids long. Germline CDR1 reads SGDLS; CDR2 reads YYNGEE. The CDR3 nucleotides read TGTGCCAGCTCCCAGGGGGCGGCCGCTTACGAGCAGTACTTC. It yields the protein CASSQGAAAYEQYF.

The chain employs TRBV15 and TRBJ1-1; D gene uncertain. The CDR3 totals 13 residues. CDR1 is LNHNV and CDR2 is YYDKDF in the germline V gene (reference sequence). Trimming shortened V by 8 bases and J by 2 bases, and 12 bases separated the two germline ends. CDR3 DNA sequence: TGTGCCACCGGTTCCGACGGAAACACTGAAGCTTTCTTT. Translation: CATGSDGNTEAFF.

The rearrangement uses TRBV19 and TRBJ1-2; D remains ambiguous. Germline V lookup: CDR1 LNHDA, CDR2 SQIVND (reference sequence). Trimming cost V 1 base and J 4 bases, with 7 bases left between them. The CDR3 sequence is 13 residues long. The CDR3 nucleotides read TGTGCCAGTAGTATAGTGGCAAGCTATGGCTACACCTTC. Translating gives CASSIVASYGYTF. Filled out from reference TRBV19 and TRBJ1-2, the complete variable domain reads DGGITQSPKYLFRKEGQNVTLSCEQNLNHDAMYWYRQDPGQGLRLIYYSQIVNDFQKGDIAEGYSVSREKKESFPLTVTSAQKNPTAFYLCASSIVASYGYTFGSGTRLTVV.

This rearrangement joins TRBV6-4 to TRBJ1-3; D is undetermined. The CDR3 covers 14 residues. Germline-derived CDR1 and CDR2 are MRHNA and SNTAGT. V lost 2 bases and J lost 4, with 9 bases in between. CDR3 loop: CASSDPFDGNTIYF. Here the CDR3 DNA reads TGTGCCAGCAGTGACCCCTTCGACGGAAACACCATATATTTT.

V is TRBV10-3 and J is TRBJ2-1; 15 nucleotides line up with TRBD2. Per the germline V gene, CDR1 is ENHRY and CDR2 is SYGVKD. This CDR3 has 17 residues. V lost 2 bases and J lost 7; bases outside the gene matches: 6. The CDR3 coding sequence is TGTGCCATCAGTGAGACACAAGGACTAGCGGGAGGGAATGAGCAGTTCTTC. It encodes CAISETQGLAGGNEQFF.

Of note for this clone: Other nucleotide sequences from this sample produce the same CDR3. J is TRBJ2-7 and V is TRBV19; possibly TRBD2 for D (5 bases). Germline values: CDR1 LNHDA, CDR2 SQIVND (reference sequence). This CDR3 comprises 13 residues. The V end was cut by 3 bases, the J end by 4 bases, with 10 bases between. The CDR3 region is CASSIRTGYEQYF. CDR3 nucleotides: TGTGCCAGTAGTATTAGGACTGGTTACGAGCAGTACTTC.

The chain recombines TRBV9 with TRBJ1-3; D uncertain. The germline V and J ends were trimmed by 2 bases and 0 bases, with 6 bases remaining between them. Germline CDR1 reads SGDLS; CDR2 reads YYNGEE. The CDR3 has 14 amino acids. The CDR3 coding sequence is TGTGCCAGCAGCGTCGGTCTCTCTGGAAACACCATATATTTT. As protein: CASSVGLSGNTIYF.

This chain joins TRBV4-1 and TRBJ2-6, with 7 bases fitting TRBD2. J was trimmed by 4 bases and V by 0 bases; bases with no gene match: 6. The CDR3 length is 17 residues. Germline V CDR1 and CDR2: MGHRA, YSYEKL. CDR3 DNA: TGCGCCAGCAGCCAAGAGGGGGAGGGGTCCGGGGCCAACGTCCTGACTTTC. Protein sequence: CASSQEGEGSGANVLTF.

The DNA of the CDR3 is TGTGCCAGCAGCCTCCGGGACAGGGGGGGGGACTACTTC. Protein product: CASSLRDRGGDYF. The chain recombines TRBV11-2 with TRBJ2-7, with 11 bases that match TRBD1. J lost 13 bases, V lost 5 bases, and 10 bases had no gene match. Germline CDR1 reads SGHAT; CDR2 reads FQNNGV. This CDR3 comprises 13 residues.

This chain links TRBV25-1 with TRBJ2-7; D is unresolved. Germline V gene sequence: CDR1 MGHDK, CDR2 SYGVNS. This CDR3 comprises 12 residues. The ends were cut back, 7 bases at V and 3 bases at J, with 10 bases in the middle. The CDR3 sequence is CASTDDGYEQYF. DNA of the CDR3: TGTGCCAGCACTGACGACGGCTACGAGCAGTACTTC.

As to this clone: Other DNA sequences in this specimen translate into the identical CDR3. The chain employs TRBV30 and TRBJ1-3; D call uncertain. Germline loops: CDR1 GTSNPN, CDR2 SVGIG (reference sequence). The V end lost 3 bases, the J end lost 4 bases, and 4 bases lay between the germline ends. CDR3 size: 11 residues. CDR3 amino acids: CAWSVGNTIYF. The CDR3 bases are TGTGCCTGGAGCGTGGGAAACACCATATATTTT.

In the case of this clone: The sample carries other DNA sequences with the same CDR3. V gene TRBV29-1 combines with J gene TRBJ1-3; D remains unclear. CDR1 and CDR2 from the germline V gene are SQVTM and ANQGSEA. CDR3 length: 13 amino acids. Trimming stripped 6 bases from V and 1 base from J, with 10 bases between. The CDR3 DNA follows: TGCAGCGTGGGAGGCGGGTCTGGAAACACCATATATTTT. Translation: CSVGGGSGNTIYF. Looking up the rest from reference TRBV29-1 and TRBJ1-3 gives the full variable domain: SAVISQKPSRDICQRGTSLTIQCQVDSQVTMMFWYRQQPGQSLTLIATANQGSEATYESGFVIDKFPISRPNLTFSTLTVSNMSPEDSSIYLCSVGGGSGNTIYFGEGSWLTVV.

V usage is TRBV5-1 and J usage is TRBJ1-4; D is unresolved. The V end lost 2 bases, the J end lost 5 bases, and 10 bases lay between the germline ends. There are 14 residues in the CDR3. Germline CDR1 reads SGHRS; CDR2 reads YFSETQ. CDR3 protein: CASSFGGLNEKLFF. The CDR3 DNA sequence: TGCGCCAGCAGCTTCGGCGGACTCAATGAAAAACTGTTTTTT.

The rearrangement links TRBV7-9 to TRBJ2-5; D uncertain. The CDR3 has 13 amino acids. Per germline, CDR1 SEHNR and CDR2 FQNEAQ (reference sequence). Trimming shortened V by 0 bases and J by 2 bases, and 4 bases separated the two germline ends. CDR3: CASSLARQETQYF. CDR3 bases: TGTGCCAGCAGCTTAGCCCGGCAAGAGACCCAGTACTTC. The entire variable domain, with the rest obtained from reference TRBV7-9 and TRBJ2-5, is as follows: DTGVSQNPRHKITKRGQNVTFRCDPISEHNRLYWYRQTLGQGPEFLTYFQNEAQLEKSRLLSDRFSAERPKGSFSTLEIQRTEQGDSAMYLCASSLARQETQYFGPGTRLLVL.

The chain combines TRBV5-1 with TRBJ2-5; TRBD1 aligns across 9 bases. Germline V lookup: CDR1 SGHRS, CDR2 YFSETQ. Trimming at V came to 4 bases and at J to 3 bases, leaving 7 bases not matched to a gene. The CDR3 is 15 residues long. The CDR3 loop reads CASSTLGTGKETQYF. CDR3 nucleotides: TGCGCCAGCAGCACTCTAGGGACAGGGAAAGAGACCCAGTACTTC.

The CDR3 sequence: CASSPLRGGTSGNTIYF. The CDR3 DNA is TGTGCCAGCTCACCCCTCCGGGGAGGGACCTCTGGAAACACCATATATTTT. This chain links TRBV18 with TRBJ1-3; possibly TRBD1 for D (5 bases). Looked up from germline, CDR1 is KGHSH and CDR2 is LQKENI. V lost 3 bases, J lost 0 bases, and 15 bases lay in between. The CDR3 is 17 residues long. Full variable domain (outside the CDR3, taken from reference TRBV18 and TRBJ1-3): NAGVMQNPRHLVRRRGQEARLRCSPMKGHSHVYWYRQLPEEGLKFMVYLQKENIIDESGMPKERFSAEFPKEGPSILRIQQVVRGDSAAYFCASSPLRGGTSGNTIYFGEGSWLTVV.

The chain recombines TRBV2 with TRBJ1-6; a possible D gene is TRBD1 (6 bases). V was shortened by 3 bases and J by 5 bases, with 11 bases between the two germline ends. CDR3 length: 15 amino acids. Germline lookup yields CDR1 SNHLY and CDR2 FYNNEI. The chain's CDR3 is CASSETGGDNSPLHF. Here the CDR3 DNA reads TGTGCCAGCAGTGAGACAGGAGGGGATAATTCACCCCTCCACTTT.

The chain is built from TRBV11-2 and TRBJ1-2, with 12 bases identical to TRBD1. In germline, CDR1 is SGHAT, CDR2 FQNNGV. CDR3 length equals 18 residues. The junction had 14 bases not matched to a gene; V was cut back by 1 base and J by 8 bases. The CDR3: CASSLGGRDRGRMKGYTF. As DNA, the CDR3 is TGTGCCAGCAGCTTAGGAGGTCGGGACAGGGGGCGAATGAAAGGCTACACCTTC. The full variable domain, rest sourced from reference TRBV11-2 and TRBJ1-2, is EAGVAQSPRYKIIEKRQSVAFWCNPISGHATLYWYQQILGQGPKLLIQFQNNGVVDDSQLPKDRFSAERLKGVDSTLKIQPAKLEDSAVYLCASSLGGRDRGRMKGYTFGSGTRLTVV.

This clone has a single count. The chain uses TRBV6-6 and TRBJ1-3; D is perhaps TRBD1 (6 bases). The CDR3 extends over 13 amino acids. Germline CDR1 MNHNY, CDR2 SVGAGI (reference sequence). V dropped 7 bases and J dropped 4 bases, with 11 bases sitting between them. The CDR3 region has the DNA TGTGCCAGCATTGGGGGGGCCGGAAACACCATATATTTT. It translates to CASIGGAGNTIYF.